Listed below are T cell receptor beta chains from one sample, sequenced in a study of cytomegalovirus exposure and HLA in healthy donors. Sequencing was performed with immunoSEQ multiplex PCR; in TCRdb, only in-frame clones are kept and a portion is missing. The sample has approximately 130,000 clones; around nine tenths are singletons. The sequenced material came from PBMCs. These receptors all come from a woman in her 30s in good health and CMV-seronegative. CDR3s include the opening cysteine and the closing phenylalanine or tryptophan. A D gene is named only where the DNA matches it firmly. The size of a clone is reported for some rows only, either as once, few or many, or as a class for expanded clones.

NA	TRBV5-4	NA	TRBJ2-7	TGTGCCAGCAGCTTGAACTTCGGCTACGAGCAGTACTTC	CASSLNFGYEQYF
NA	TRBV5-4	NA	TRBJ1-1	TGTGCCAGCAGCTTACGTCTGGGGGCACCAATGAACACTGAAGCTTTCTTT	CASSLRLGAPMNTEAFF
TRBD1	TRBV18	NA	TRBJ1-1	TGTGCCAGCTCAGGGGACAGGGCCGTTGGAGCTTTCTTT	CASSGDRAVGAFF
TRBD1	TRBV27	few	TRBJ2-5	TGTGCCAGCCGGGACAGGGCCGAGACCCAGTACTTC	CASRDRAETQYF
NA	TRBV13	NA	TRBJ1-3	TGTGCCAGCAGCTTTCCGCGGGGGACGGGGTATATAGGAAACACCATATATTTT	CASSFPRGTGYIGNTIYF
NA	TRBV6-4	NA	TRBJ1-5	TGTGCCAGCAGTGCCCCCGACAGGTGGGGCAATCAGCCCCAGCATTTT	CASSAPDRWGNQPQHF
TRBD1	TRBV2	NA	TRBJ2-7	TGTGCCAGCAGTGGGGACAGGGTCGGCGAGCAGTACTTC	CASSGDRVGEQYF
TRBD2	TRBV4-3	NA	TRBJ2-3	TGCGCCAGCAGCCTAGGACTAGCGGGAGGGACAGATACGCAGTATTTT	CASSLGLAGGTDTQYF
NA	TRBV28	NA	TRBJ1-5	TGTGCCAGCAGTTCACCAACAGGGAATCACCTCCGTCAGCCCCAGCATTTT	CASSSPTGNHLRQPQHF
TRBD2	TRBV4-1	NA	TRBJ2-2	TGCGCCAGCAGCCAAGGGACTAGCGGGACCGGGGAGCTGTTTTTT	CASSQGTSGTGELFF
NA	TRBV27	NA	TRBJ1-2	TGTGCCAGCAGTATAACGGGGGAGAACTATGGCTACACCTTC	CASSITGENYGYTF
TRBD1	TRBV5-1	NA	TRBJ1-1	TGCGCCAGCAGCTGGGGGACAGGGTACACTGAAGCTTTCTTT	CASSWGTGYTEAFF
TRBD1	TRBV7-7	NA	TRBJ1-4	TGTGCCAGCAGCTTCCCGACCCCGGGACAGGGATATGCTAAAGCAACTAATGAAAAACTGTTTTTT	CASSFPTPGQGYAKATNEKLFF
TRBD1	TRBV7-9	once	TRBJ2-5	TGTGCCAGCAGCGCAACGAAGACAGGGGAAGGTGCGACCCAGTACTTC	CASSATKTGEGATQYF
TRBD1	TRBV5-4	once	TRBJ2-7	TGTGCCAGCAGCTTTTCAGGGGGAAACTACGAGCAGTACTTC	CASSFSGGNYEQYF
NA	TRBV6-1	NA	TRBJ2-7	TGTGCCAGCAGCGAAGAGCGGCATCACCTGAGGTGGGCCTACGAGCAGTACTTC	CASSEERHHLRWAYEQYF
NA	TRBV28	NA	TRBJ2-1	TGTGCCAGCAGTCCCGGGACTGTTCGGAATGAGCAGTTCTTC	CASSPGTVRNEQFF
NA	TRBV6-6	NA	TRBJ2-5	TGTGCCAGCAGTTACGAAATCGCGGTGGAGACCCAGTACTTC	CASSYEIAVETQYF
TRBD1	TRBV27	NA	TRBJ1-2	TGTGCCAGCAGCCCCCGGGACAGTCGGGGCTACACCTTC	CASSPRDSRGYTF
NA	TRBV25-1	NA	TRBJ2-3	TGTGCCAGCAGACCGGGACTCACCCCCGCAGATACGCAGTATTTT	CASRPGLTPADTQYF
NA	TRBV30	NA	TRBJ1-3	TGTGCCTGGAGTCGGGAAGGGTTTTCTGGAAACACCATATATTTT	CAWSREGFSGNTIYF
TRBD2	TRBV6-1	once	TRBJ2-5	TGTGCCAGCAGTGTTCTAGCGGGTCGCCAAGAGACCCAGTACTTC	CASSVLAGRQETQYF
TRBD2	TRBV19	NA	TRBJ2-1	TGTGCCAGTAGTAACCGCGTGGGAGGGATCCATGAGCAGTTCTTC	CASSNRVGGIHEQFF
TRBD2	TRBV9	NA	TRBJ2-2	TGTGCCAGCAGCCCTAGTAGGGCTAGCGGGAGGGCAGGGGAGCTGTTTTTT	CASSPSRASGRAGELFF
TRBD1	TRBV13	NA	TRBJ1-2	TGTGCCAGCAGCTCGGAACAGGGGAGCTATGGCTACACCTTC	CASSSEQGSYGYTF
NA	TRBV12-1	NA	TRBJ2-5	TGTGCCAGCAGCACCGAACGACGGGACCAAGAGACCCAGTACTTC	CASSTERRDQETQYF
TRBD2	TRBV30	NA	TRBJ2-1	TGTGCCTGGTCGGGACTAGCCGATCCTGAGCAGTTCTTC	CAWSGLADPEQFF
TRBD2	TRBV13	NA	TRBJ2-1	TGTGCCAGCAGCCGGGGACTAGCGGGAAACAATGAGCAGTTCTTC	CASSRGLAGNNEQFF
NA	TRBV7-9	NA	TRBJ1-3	TGTGCCAGCAGCTTAACGGGCTCTGGAAACACCATATATTTT	CASSLTGSGNTIYF